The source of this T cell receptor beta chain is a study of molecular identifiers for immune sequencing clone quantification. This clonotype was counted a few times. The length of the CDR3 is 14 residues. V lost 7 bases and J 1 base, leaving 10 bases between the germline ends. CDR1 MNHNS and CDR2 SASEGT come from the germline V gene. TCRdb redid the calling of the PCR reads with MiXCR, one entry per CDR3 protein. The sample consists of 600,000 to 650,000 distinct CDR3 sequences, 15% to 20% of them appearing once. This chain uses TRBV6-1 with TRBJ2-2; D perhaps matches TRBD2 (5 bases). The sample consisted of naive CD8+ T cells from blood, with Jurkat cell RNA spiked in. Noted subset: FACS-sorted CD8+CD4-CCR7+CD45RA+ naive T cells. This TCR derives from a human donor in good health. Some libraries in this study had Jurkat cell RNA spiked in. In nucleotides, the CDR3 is TGTGCCAGCAATGAGGGCTGGAACACCGGGGAGCTGTTTTTT. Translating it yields CASNEGWNTGELFF.